This T cell receptor beta chain was captured in a study of beta chain features in type 1 diabetes. CD45RO/CCR7/CD25/CD127/CD95/CD27 staining was used to isolate CD4+ naive, central memory, regulatory and stem cell-like memory cells by sorting. Sort purity for all populations was recorded as exceeding 98%. General study points: Possibly, sequencing cDNA over-represented cells that had high TCR expression levels. For Type 1 diabetes patients, all four CD4+ subsets carried TCRB CDR3s that were moderately but significantly shorter.

Germline CDR1 is GTSNPN and CDR2 is SVGIG (reference sequence). The CDR3 extends over 14 amino acids. Concerning this clone itself: Its specificity is not known.

Expressed TCRB transcripts were sequenced because the isolated RNA had all been reverse transcribed beforehand. Some clones are missing from TCRdb's copy, which holds only in-frame ones; the method was immunoSEQ multiplex PCR. The table has hundreds of thousands of clones, about 14% seen once; the top ten hold about 0.097%. V and J are TRBV30 and TRBJ2-5; TRBD2 might be the D (5 bases). The J call is doubtful: the DNA matches TRBJ2-7 better. This receptor was taken from a man between 18 and 29 years old in good health. The sequencing input was naive CD4+ T cells from blood. CDR3 DNA: TGTGCCTGGAGTGTAAACTTACCGAGGGACGAGCAGTACTTC. This codes for CAWSVNLPRDEQYF.